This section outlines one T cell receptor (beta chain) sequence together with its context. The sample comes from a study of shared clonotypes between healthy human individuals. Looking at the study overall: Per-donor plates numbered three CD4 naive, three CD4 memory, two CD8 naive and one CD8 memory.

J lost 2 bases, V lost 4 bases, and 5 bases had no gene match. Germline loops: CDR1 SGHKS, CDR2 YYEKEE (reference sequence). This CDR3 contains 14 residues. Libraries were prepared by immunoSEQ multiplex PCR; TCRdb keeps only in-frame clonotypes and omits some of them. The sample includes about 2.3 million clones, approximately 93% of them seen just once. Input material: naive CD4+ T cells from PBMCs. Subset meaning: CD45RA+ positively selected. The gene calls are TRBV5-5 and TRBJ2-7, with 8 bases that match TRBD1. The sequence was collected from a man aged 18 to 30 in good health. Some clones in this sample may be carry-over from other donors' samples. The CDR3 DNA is TGTGCCAGCAGCCCCCGGGACAGGACCTACGAGCAGTACTTC. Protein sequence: CASSPRDRTYEQYF.